This TCR beta chain originates from a study of T and B cells in COVID-19 patients. Per the germline V gene, CDR1 is SGHKS and CDR2 is YYEKEE (reference sequence). The CDR3 covers 15 residues. From blood, roughly 220-550 ng of genomic DNA served as TRB template. TRB rearrangements were amplified by multiplex PCR with BIOMED2 TRB-A/B primers. TCRdb used MiXCR to reprocess the multiplex PCR reads, holding one entry per CDR3 protein. The sample yields about 4,000 distinct CDR3 sequences, about a quarter seen once. A word on this clonotype: A read error may be the cause here, since a much bigger clone is one base away.

The chain has TRBV5-5 and TRBJ1-6, with TRBD1 as a possible D gene (5 bases). Input material: blood. This TCR was recovered from a human donor with active COVID-19. The CDR3 nucleotides read TGTGCCAACAGCTTGGGACGACGGAATAATTCACCCCTCCACTTT. This codes for CANSLGRRNNSPLHF.